The clone carrying this T cell receptor beta chain was detected only a few times. In germline, CDR1 is MNHEY, CDR2 SMNVEV (reference sequence). This CDR3 is 14 amino acids long. After removal of 6 bases from V and 2 bases from J, the junction contained 4 bases not matched to a gene. Using immunoSEQ multiplex PCR, the repertoire was profiled, and TCRdb retains in-frame clones only, with some absent. The sample holds about 680,000 clones, approximately 90% seen once. These data come from a study of shared clonotypes between healthy human individuals. Naivety among CD8 cells was defined by CD45RO negativity and positive CCR7 selection, thereby excluding terminally differentiated effector memory CD45RA+ cells.

The sample was naive CD8+ T cells sorted from blood. The chain recombines TRBV27 with TRBJ2-3; 8 positions agree with TRBD2. This clonotype originated in a man aged 30 to 39 in good health. The CDR3 DNA sequence: TGTGCCAGCAGGGAACTAGCGGACACAGATACGCAGTATTTT. Protein sequence: CASRELADTDTQYF.